Listed below are T cell receptor beta chains from one sample, sequenced in a study of control samples from healthy donors and cancer patients. Assay: immunoSEQ multiplex PCR; the TCRdb copy retains only in-frame clones and omits some. The sample contains 150,000 or so clones, around 92% of which appear only once. The sample comprised blood. The origin of the receptors is a woman aged 45-60 years in good health. Both conserved end residues are part of each CDR3.

v_gene	j_gene	CDR3aa
TRBV27	TRBJ1-1	CASSLLGSGGSGVTEAFF
TRBV5-1	TRBJ2-7	CASSLRPGTSGSISYEQYF
TRBV6-2/TRBV6-3	TRBJ1-3	CASSYSDGGNTIYF
TRBV30	TRBJ1-6	CAWSFYTGTVNSPLHF
TRBV5-6	TRBJ1-5	CASSLGGGRQPQHF
TRBV6-1	TRBJ2-7	CASSDVLSSYEQYF
TRBV7-2	TRBJ1-4	CASSLAGGGGKLFF
TRBV5-4	TRBJ1-2	CASSAGQVRDYGYTF
TRBV19	TRBJ2-3	CASSDGGVARGTDTQYF
TRBV5-4	TRBJ1-2	CASTPGAGYTF
TRBV5-1	TRBJ1-3	CASSLGQSTSGNTIYF
TRBV5-1	TRBJ2-2	CASSLDLGYGGELFF
TRBV13	TRBJ1-3	CASSLGDRASGNTIYF
TRBV19	TRBJ1-5	CASTQNQGRPRNQPQHF
TRBV19	TRBJ2-7	CASSLDRAYEQYF
TRBV7-9	TRBJ1-6	CASSLAGGTPNSPLHF
TRBV5-4	TRBJ1-2	CASSLDRGSYGYTF
TRBV3-1/TRBV3-2	TRBJ1-2	CASSTQGIYGYTF
TRBV25-1	TRBJ1-4	CASNGRGGGNEKLFF
TRBV5-6	TRBJ1-5	CASSWGPDSNQPQHF
TRBV5-5	TRBJ2-2	CASSLSWGGNTGELFF
TRBV30	TRBJ2-2	CAWSGGRELFF
TRBV6-5	TRBJ1-1	CASSYSTVLLEAFF
TRBV19	TRBJ1-1	CASSSRARGTEAFF
TRBV6-1	TRBJ2-2	CASSDRINGELFF
TRBV5-8	TRBJ1-5	CASSLSGSRGPYSNQPQHF
TRBV11-2	TRBJ2-1	CASSFLKPDNEQFF
TRBV18	TRBJ2-7	CASSPRTGYYEQYF
TRBV28	TRBJ2-5	CASRLTGARGETQYF
TRBV6-5	TRBJ2-3	CASNKGETQYF
TRBV15	TRBJ1-5	CATSPGGGNSNQPQHF
TRBV2	TRBJ1-2	CASRPENFGYGYTF
TRBV7-9	TRBJ2-7	CASSLEAGEIYEQYF
TRBV29-1	TRBJ2-1	CSVEAPLGSGTLAYNEQFF
TRBV2	TRBJ1-5	CASSVDRGYGQPQHF
TRBV4-1	TRBJ2-1	CASSQGAGSSYNEQFF